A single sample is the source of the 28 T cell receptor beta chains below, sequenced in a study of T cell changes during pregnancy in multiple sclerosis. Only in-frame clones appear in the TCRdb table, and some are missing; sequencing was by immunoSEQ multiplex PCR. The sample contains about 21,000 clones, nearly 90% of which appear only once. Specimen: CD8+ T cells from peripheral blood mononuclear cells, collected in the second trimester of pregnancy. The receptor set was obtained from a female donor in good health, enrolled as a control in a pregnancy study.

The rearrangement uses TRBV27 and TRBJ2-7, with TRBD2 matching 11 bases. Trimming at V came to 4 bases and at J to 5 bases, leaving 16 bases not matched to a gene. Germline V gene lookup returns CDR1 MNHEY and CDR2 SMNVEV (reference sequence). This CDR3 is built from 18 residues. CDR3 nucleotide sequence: TGTGCCAGCAGTTCCAGACATATAACTAGCGGGAGTGCGGACGAGCAGTACTTC. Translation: CASSSRHITSGSADEQYF.

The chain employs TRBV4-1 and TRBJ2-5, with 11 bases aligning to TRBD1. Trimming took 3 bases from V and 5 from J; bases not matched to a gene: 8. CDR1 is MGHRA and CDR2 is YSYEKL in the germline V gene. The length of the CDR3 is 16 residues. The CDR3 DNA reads TGCGCCAGCAGCCATCTCCGGGACAGGGGGGGGGAGACCCAGTACTTC. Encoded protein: CASSHLRDRGGETQYF.

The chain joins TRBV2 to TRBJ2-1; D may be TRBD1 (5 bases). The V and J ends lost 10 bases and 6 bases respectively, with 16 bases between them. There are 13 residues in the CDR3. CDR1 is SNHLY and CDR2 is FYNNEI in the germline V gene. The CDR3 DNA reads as TGTGCCACCGTCACCCTAGGGGTCAATGAGCAGTTCTTC. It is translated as CATVTLGVNEQFF.

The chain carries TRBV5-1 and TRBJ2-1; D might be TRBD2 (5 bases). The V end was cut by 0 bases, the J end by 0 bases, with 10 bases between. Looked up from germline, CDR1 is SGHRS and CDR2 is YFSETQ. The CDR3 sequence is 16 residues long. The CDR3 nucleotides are TGCGCCAGCAGCTTGGGGCCCGGGGACTCCTACAATGAGCAGTTCTTC. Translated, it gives CASSLGPGDSYNEQFF.

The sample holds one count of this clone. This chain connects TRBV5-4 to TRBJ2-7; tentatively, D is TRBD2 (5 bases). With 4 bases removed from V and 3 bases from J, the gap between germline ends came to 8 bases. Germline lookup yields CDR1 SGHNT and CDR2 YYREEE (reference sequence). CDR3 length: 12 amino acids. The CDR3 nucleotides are TGTGCCAGCAGCGGACGGGACTACGAGCAGTACTTC. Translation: CASSGRDYEQYF. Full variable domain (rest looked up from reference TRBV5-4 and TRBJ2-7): ETGVTQSPTHLIKTRGQQVTLRCSSQSGHNTVSWYQQALGQGPQFIFQYYREEENGRGNFPPRFSGLQFPNYSSELNVNALELDDSALYLCASSGRDYEQYFGPGTRLTVT.

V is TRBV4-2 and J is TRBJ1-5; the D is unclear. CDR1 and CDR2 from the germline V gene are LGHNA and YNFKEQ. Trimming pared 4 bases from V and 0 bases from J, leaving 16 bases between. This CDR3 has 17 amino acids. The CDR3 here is CASSLHGELDSNQPQHF. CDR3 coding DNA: TGTGCCAGCAGCCTTCACGGGGAGTTAGATAGCAATCAGCCCCAGCATTTT.

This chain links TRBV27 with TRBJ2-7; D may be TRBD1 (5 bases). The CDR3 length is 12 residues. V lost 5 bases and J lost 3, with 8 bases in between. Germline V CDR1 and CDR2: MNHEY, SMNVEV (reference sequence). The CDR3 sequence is CASSAQGYEQYF. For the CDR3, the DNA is TGTGCCAGCAGTGCTCAGGGCTACGAGCAGTACTTC.

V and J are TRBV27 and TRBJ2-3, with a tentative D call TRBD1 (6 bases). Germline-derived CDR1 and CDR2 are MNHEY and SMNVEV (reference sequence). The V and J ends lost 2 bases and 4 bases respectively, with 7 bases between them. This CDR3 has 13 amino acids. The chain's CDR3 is CASSLTGSDTQYF. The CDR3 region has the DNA TGTGCCAGCAGTTTAACAGGGTCAGATACGCAGTATTTT.

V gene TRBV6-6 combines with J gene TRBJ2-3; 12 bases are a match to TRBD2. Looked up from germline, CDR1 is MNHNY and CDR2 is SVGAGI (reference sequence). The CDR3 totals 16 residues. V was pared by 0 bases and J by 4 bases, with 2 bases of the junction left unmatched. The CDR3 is CASSYSPSGGADTQYF. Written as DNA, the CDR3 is TGTGCCAGCAGTTACTCACCTAGCGGGGGGGCAGATACGCAGTATTTT.

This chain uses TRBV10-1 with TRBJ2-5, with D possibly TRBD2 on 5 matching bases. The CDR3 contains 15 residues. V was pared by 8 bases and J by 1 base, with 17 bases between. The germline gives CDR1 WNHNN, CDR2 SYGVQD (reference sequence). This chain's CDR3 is CASVLTCGFQETQYF. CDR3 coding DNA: TGCGCCAGCGTATTAACTTGCGGGTTCCAAGAGACCCAGTACTTC.

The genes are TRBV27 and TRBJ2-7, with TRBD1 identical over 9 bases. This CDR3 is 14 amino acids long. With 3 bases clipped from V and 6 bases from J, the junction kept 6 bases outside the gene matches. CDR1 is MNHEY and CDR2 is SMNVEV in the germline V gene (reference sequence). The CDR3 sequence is CASSFGTGNSEQYF. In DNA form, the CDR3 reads TGTGCCAGCAGTTTCGGGACAGGGAACAGCGAGCAGTACTTC.

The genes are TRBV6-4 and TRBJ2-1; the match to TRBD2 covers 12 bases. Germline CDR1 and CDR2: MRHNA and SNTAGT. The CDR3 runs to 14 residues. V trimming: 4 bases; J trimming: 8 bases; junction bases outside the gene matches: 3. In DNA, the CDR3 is TGTGCCAGCAGTGCTAGCGGGGGGGCGGATGAGCAGTTCTTC. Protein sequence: CASSASGGADEQFF.

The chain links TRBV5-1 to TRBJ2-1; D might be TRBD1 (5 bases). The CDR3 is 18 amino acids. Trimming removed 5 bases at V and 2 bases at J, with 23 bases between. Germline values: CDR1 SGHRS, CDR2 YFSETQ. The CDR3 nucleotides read TGCGCCAGCAGGGGGCCCAAGGTCGTTCCCCACACCTACAATGAGCAGTTCTTC. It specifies CASRGPKVVPHTYNEQFF. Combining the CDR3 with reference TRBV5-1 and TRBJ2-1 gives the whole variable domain KAGVTQTPRYLIKTRGQQVTLSCSPISGHRSVSWYQQTPGQGLQFLFEYFSETQRNKGNFPGRFSGRQFSNSRSEMNVSTLELGDSALYLCASRGPKVVPHTYNEQFFGPGTRLTVL.

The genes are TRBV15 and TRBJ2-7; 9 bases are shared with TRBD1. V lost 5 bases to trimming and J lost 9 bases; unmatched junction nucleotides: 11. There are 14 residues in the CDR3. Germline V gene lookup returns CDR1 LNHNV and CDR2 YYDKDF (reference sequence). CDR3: CATSWPGTGFAQYF. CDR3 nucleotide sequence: TGTGCCACCAGCTGGCCCGGGACAGGGTTCGCGCAGTACTTC.

CDR3 loop: CASSPPPGSITDTQYF. DNA of the CDR3: TGTGCCAGCAGCCCCCCACCCGGGAGCATCACAGATACGCAGTATTTT. The genes are TRBV7-9 and TRBJ2-3; D is perhaps TRBD2 (6 bases). The CDR3 sequence is 16 residues long. Germline CDR1 reads SEHNR; CDR2 reads FQNEAQ (reference sequence). Between the trimmed V and J ends, which lost 5 bases and 2 bases, there was a span of 17 bases.

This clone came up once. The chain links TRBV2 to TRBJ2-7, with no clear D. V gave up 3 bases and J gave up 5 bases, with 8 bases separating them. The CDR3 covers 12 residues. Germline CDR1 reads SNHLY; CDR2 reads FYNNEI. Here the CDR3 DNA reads TGTGCCAGCAGTGATTTACTCGACGAGCAGTACTTC. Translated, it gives CASSDLLDEQYF.

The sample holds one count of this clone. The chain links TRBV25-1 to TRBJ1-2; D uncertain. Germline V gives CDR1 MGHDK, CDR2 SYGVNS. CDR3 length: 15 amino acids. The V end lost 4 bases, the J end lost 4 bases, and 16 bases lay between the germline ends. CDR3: CASSGSYEGSYGYTF. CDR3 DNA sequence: TGTGCCAGCAGTGGATCATACGAGGGTAGCTATGGCTACACCTTC.

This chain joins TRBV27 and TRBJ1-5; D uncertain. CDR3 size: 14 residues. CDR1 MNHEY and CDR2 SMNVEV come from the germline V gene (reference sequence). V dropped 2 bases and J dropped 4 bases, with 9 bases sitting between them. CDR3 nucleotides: TGTGCCAGCAGTTTAACCGTCCGGAATCAGCCCCAGCATTTT. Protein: CASSLTVRNQPQHF.

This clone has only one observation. The CDR3 reads CASSSRTDRNEKLFF. In nucleotides, the CDR3 is TGTGCCAGCAGCTCCAGAACAGACCGTAATGAAAAACTGTTTTTT. The rearrangement uses TRBV9 and TRBJ1-4, with unresolved D. V lost 4 bases, J lost 4 bases, and 14 bases lay in between. CDR3 size: 15 residues. The germline V gene encodes CDR1 SGDLS and CDR2 YYNGEE. Based on the CDR3 plus reference TRBV9 and TRBJ1-4, the full variable domain is DSGVTQTPKHLITATGQRVTLRCSPRSGDLSVYWYQQSLDQGLQFLIQYYNGEERAKGNILERFSAQQFPDLHSELNLSSLELGDSALYFCASSSRTDRNEKLFFGSGTQLSVL.

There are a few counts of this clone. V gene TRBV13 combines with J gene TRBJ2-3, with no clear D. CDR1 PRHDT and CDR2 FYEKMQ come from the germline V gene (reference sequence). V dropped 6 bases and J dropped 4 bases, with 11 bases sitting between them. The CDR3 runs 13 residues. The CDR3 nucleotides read TGTGCCAGCAGGCTCCCAGACTCAGATACGCAGTATTTT. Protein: CASRLPDSDTQYF. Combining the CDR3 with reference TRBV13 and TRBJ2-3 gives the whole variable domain AAGVIQSPRHLIKEKRETATLKCYPIPRHDTVYWYQQGPGQDPQFLISFYEKMQSDKGSIPDRFSAQQFSDYHSELNMSSLELGDSALYFCASRLPDSDTQYFGPGTRLTVL.

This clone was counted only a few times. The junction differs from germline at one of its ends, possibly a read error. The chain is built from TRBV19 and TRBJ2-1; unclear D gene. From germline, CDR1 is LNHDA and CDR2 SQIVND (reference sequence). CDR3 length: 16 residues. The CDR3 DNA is TGTGCCAGTAGTATAGTGGGCAGTTCACCCTACAGTGAGCAGTTCTTC. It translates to CASSIVGSSPYSEQFF. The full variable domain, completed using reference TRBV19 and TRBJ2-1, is DGGITQSPKYLFRKEGQNVTLSCEQNLNHDAMYWYRQDPGQGLRLIYYSQIVNDFQKGDIAEGYSVSREKKESFPLTVTSAQKNPTAFYLCASSIVGSSPYSEQFFGPGTRLTVL.

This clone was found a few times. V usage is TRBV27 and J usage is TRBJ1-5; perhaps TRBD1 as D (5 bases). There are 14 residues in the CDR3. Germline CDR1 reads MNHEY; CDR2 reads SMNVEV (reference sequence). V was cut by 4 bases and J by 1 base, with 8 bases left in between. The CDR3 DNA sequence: TGTGCCAGCAGTTACCAGGGAAGCAATCAGCCCCAGCATTTT. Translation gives CASSYQGSNQPQHF.

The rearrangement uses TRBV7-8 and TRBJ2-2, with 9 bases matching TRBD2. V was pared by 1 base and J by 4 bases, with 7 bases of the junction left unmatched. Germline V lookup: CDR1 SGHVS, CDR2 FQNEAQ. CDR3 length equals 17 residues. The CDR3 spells CASSLGLAVPFTGELFF. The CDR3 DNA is TGTGCCAGCAGCTTAGGACTAGCGGTTCCTTTCACCGGGGAGCTGTTTTTT.

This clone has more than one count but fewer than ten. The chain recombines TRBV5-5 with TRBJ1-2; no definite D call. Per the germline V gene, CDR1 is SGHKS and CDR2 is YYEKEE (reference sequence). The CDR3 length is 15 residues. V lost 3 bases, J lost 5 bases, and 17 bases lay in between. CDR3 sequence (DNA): TGTGCCAGCAGCTGGGAGTGGGGTTCGGGGTATGGCTACACCTTC. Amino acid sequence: CASSWEWGSGYGYTF.

In nucleotides, the CDR3 is TGTGCCAGCAGCTTAGCGGGGGCAGGCCACGAGCAGTACTTC. Residues: CASSLAGAGHEQYF. This chain joins TRBV7-9 and TRBJ2-7; tentative D call: TRBD1 (6 bases). The ends were cut back, 0 bases at V and 5 bases at J, with 11 bases in the middle. From germline, CDR1 is SEHNR and CDR2 FQNEAQ (reference sequence). The CDR3 length is 14 residues.

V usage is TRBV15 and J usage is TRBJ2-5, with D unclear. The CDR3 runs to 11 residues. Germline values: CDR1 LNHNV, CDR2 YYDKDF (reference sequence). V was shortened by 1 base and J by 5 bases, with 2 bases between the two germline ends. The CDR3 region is CATSRAETQYF. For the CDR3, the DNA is TGTGCCACCAGCAGAGCTGAGACCCAGTACTTC.

The CDR3 DNA reads as TGTGCCAGCAGCTTAGCCTTCAGGCAAGAGACCCAGTACTTC. As protein: CASSLAFRQETQYF. J is TRBJ2-5 and V is TRBV7-9; D gene unclear. The CDR3 totals 14 residues. Germline V lookup: CDR1 SEHNR, CDR2 FQNEAQ (reference sequence). Deletions cut 0 bases from V and 2 bases from J, with 7 bases between.

This CDR3 reads CASSLDWDMNTEAFF. In DNA form, the CDR3 reads TGTGCCAGCAGCTTGGATTGGGACATGAACACTGAAGCTTTCTTT. The rearrangement joins TRBV5-6 to TRBJ1-1; TRBD1 might be the D (6 bases). The CDR3 has 15 residues. Between the trimmed V and J ends, which lost 0 bases and 0 bases, there was a span of 9 bases. Germline V gene lookup returns CDR1 SGHDT and CDR2 YYEEEE. Complete variable domain (other parts from reference TRBV5-6 and TRBJ1-1): DAGVTQSPTHLIKTRGQQVTLRCSPKSGHDTVSWYQQALGQGPQFIFQYYEEEERQRGNFPDRFSGHQFPNYSSELNVNALLLGDSALYLCASSLDWDMNTEAFFGQGTRLTVV.